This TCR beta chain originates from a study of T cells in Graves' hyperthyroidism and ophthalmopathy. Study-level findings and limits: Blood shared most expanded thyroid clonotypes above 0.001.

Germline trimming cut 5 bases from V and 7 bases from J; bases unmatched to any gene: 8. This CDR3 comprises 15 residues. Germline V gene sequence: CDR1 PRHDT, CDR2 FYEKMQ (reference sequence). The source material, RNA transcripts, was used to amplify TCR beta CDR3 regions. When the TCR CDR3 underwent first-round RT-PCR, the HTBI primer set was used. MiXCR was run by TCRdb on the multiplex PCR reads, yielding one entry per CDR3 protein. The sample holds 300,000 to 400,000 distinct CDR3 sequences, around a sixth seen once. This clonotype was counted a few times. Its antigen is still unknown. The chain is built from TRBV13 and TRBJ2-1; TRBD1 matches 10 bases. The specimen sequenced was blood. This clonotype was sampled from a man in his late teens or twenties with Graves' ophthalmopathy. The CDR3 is CASSGRQGAKNEQFF. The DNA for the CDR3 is TGTGCCAGCAGCGGCCGACAGGGGGCTAAGAATGAGCAGTTCTTC.